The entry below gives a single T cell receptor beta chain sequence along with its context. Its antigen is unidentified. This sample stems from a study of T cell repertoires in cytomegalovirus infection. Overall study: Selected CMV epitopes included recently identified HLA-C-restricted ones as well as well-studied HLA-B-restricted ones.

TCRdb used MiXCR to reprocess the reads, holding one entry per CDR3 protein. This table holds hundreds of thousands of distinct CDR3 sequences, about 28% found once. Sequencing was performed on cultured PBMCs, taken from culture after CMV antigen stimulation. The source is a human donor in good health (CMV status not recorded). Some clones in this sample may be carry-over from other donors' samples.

CDR3: CASRRGGWNTEAFF. The CDR3 DNA sequence: TGTGCCAGCCGACGGGGAGGTTGGAACACTGAAGCTTTCTTT. The chain links TRBV7-2 to TRBJ1-1; D remains ambiguous. The germline CDR1 and CDR2 sequences are SGHTA and FQGNSA. Deletions cut 8 bases from V and 1 base from J, with 14 bases between. The CDR3 covers 14 residues. The whole variable domain, remainder taken from reference TRBV7-2 and TRBJ1-1, is GAGVSQSPSNKVTEKGKDVELRCDPISGHTALYWYRQSLGQGLEFLIYFQGNSAPDKSGLPSDRFSAERTGGSVSTLTIQRTQQEDSAVYLCASRRGGWNTEAFFGQGTRLTVV.